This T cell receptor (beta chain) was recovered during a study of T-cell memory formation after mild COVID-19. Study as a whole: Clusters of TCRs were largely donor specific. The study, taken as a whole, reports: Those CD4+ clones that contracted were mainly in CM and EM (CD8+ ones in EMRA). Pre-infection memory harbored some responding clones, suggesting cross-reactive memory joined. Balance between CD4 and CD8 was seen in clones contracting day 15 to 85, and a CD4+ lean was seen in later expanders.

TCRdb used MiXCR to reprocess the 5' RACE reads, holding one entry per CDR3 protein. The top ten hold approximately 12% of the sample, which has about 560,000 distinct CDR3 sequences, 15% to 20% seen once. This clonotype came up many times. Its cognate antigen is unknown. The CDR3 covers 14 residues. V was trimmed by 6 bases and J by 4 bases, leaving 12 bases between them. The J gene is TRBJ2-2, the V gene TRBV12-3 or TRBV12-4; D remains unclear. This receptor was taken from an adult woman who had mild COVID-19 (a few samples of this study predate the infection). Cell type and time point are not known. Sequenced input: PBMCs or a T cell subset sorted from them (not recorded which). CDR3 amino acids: CASSLGWGTGELFF. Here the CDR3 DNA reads TGTGCCAGCAGCCTCGGCTGGGGCACCGGGGAGCTGTTTTTT.